This TCR beta chain was recorded in a study of OX40 agonist ivuxolimab in advanced cancers. Sequencing was performed with immunoSEQ multiplex PCR; in TCRdb, only in-frame clones are kept and a portion is missing. This sample has about 62,000 clones, with roughly 87% found just once. The study's findings and limits: Researchers report that CD8+ T cells had, on average, more expanded clones than CD4+.

In germline, CDR1 is SNHLY, CDR2 FYNNEI. V lost 1 base to trimming and J lost 0 bases, with 10 bases between them. The CDR3 has 16 residues. Points on this clone: Its antigen is as yet unknown.

Source: CD4+ or CD8+ T cells sorted from blood, taken in a trial of the OX40 agonist ivuxolimab. This clonotype was obtained from an adult with an advanced solid tumor such as melanoma, head and neck, liver or kidney cancer. The rearrangement links TRBV2 to TRBJ2-4; possible D gene TRBD2, 5 bases. The CDR3 region has the DNA TGTGCCAGCAGTGAAGATCGGGGTCTAGCCAAAAACATTCAGTACTTC. It codes for CASSEDRGLAKNIQYF. The full variable domain, rest sourced from reference TRBV2 and TRBJ2-4, is EPEVTQTPSHQVTQMGQEVILRCVPISNHLYFYWYRQILGQKVEFLVSFYNNEISEKSEIFDDQFSVERPDGSNFTLKIRSTKLEDSAMYFCASSEDRGLAKNIQYFGAGTRLSVL.